These 25 T cell receptor beta chains were all obtained from the same sample, sequenced in a study of T-cell reconstitution after alpha-beta-depleted transplantation in children. A library of TCRbeta sequences, prepared with unique molecular identifiers, was generated. Using its own MiXCR run on the PCR reads, TCRdb lists one record per CDR3 protein. The profile shows hundreds of thousands of distinct CDR3 sequences, approximately 10% of them singletons. Sequenced material: PBMCs, taken before TCRalphabeta/CD19-depleted stem cell transplant. Receptor source: a child under three years old with acute myeloid leukemia, due to receive a stem cell transplant.

The sample holds many counts of this clonotype. The chain joins TRBV20-1 to TRBJ2-7; 13 bases fit TRBD2. J was trimmed by 5 bases and V by 0 bases; bases with no gene match: 4. CDR1 is DFQATT, CDR2 SNEGSKA, per germline (reference sequence). The CDR3 extends over 15 amino acids. The CDR3 spells CSARDPGLAGNEQYF. For the CDR3, the DNA is TGCAGTGCTAGAGATCCGGGACTAGCGGGAAACGAGCAGTACTTC.

This clonotype was picked up many times. This chain links TRBV10-3 with TRBJ1-6; possibly TRBD1 for D (6 bases). Per the germline V gene, CDR1 is ENHRY and CDR2 is SYGVKD. The length of the CDR3 is 15 residues. With 2 bases removed from V and 5 bases from J, the gap between germline ends came to 10 bases. Here the CDR3 DNA reads TGTGCCATCAGTGAGCTCCGGGACAATAATTCACCCCTCCACTTT. This translates into CAISELRDNNSPLHF.

Many counts were recorded for this clonotype. The rearrangement joins TRBV12-3 or TRBV12-4 to TRBJ1-1; D ambiguous. There are 13 residues in the CDR3. With 6 bases removed from V and 1 base from J, the gap between germline ends came to 9 bases. The chain's CDR3 is CASRSQENTEAFF. The CDR3, as DNA: TGTGCCAGCAGGTCACAAGAGAACACTGAAGCTTTCTTT.

This clonotype was recorded many times. CDR3 in amino acids: CATSYTGQSNEKLFF. In nucleotides, the CDR3 is TGTGCCACCAGCTATACTGGACAGTCTAATGAAAAACTGTTTTTT. V is TRBV15 and J is TRBJ1-4; the D gene is possibly TRBD1 (6 bases). This CDR3 contains 15 residues. The V end was cut by 5 bases, the J end by 3 bases, with 13 bases between. CDR1 and CDR2 from the germline V gene are LNHNV and YYDKDF (reference sequence).

This clonotype came up many times. The chain joins TRBV20-1 to TRBJ1-5; 8 bases match TRBD1. The trim removed 3 bases at V and 5 bases at J, leaving 3 bases unmatched. CDR1 and CDR2 from the germline V gene are DFQATT and SNEGSKA (reference sequence). The length of the CDR3 is 13 residues. The CDR3 coding sequence is TGCAGTGCTAGCAAACAGGGGGATCAGCCCCAGCATTTT. Its translation is CSASKQGDQPQHF.

In this sample, this clonotype turned up a few times. At one end the junction does not follow the germline gene, possibly because of a read error. V usage is TRBV7-7 and J usage is TRBJ2-5; 9 bases fit TRBD2. This CDR3 has 16 residues. CDR1 is SSHAT and CDR2 is FNYEAQ in the germline V gene (reference sequence). For the CDR3, the DNA is TGTGCTAGCAGCTTAGCAGCTAGCGGGGTCAAGGAGACCCAGTACTTC. It translates to CASSLAASGVKETQYF. The variable domain in full, with the rest retrieved from reference TRBV7-7 and TRBJ2-5, is GAGVSQSPRYKVTKRGQDVTLRCDPISSHATLYWYQQALGQGPEFLTYFNYEAQPDKSGLPSDRFSAERPEGSISTLTIQRTEQRDSAMYRCASSLAASGVKETQYFGPGTRLLVL.

The V and J genes are TRBV18 and TRBJ2-5, with TRBD1 matching over 7 bases. The V and J ends lost 3 bases and 0 bases, in that order; junction bases with no gene match: 4. In germline, CDR1 is KGHSH, CDR2 LQKENI. The CDR3 is 15 amino acids. CDR3 sequence: CASSPRTGNQETQYF. The CDR3 DNA reads TGTGCCAGCTCACCCAGGACAGGCAACCAAGAGACCCAGTACTTC. The whole variable domain, filled in from reference TRBV18 and TRBJ2-5, reads NAGVMQNPRHLVRRRGQEARLRCSPMKGHSHVYWYRQLPEEGLKFMVYLQKENIIDESGMPKERFSAEFPKEGPSILRIQQVVRGDSAAYFCASSPRTGNQETQYFGPGTRLLVL.

This rearrangement joins TRBV19 to TRBJ2-5; 9 nucleotides line up with TRBD2. There are 15 residues in the CDR3. The V segment lost 6 bases and the J segment 1 base; nucleotides outside the gene matches: 6. In germline, CDR1 is LNHDA, CDR2 SQIVND (reference sequence). For the CDR3, the DNA is TGTGCCAGTAGCAGACTAGCGGACCTCCAAGAGACCCAGTACTTC. Residues: CASSRLADLQETQYF.

This clonotype was observed many times. This chain links TRBV5-1 with TRBJ2-2; D is unclear. Germline loops: CDR1 SGHRS, CDR2 YFSETQ. The CDR3 loop spans 15 amino acids. V was pared by 4 bases and J by 2 bases, with 12 bases between. The CDR3 nucleotides are TGCGCCAGCAGCGCCTCAGGATCTAACACCGGGGAGCTGTTTTTT. Protein product: CASSASGSNTGELFF.

Ten or more counts support this clonotype. V is TRBV29-1 and J is TRBJ2-1, with no clear D. The CDR3 covers 14 residues. Germline CDR1 is SQVTM and CDR2 is ANQGSEA. V was clipped by 6 bases and J by 0 bases, with 12 bases between them. CDR3 loop: CSVTRQSSYNEQFF. The CDR3, as DNA: TGCAGCGTGACCCGGCAGAGCTCCTACAATGAGCAGTTCTTC.

In this sample, this clonotype turned up many times. The chain is built from TRBV7-2 and TRBJ2-3, with TRBD2 as a possible D gene (5 bases). Germline values: CDR1 SGHTA, CDR2 FQGNSA. V lost 4 bases, J lost 4 bases, and 18 bases lay in between. This CDR3 comprises 16 residues. CDR3 bases: TGTGCCAGCAGCTCGAATAGGGTCTCGAGGGCAGATACGCAGTATTTT. This codes for CASSSNRVSRADTQYF.

This clonotype has a count of ten or more. This chain links TRBV2 with TRBJ2-7; TRBD2 might be the D (5 bases). Looked up from germline, CDR1 is SNHLY and CDR2 is FYNNEI. V was cut by 7 bases and J by 2 bases, with 9 bases left in between. The CDR3 loop spans 12 amino acids. CDR3 bases: TGTGCCAGCACGGCGGAGGCCTACGAGCAGTACTTC. Translated, it gives CASTAEAYEQYF.

This clonotype came up many times. V is TRBV7-2 and J is TRBJ2-3, with 12 bases identical to TRBD2. From germline, CDR1 is SGHTA and CDR2 FQGNSA. The CDR3 is 17 amino acids. J was trimmed by 2 bases and V by 5 bases; bases with no gene match: 8. The CDR3, as DNA: TGTGCCAGCAGCCGTAGACTAGCGGGAGATTTCACAGATACGCAGTATTTT. It specifies CASSRRLAGDFTDTQYF. The variable domain in full, with the rest retrieved from reference TRBV7-2 and TRBJ2-3, is GAGVSQSPSNKVTEKGKDVELRCDPISGHTALYWYRQSLGQGLEFLIYFQGNSAPDKSGLPSDRFSAERTGGSVSTLTIQRTQQEDSAVYLCASSRRLAGDFTDTQYFGPGTRLTVL.

This clonotype was detected ten times or more. V gene TRBV6-5 combines with J gene TRBJ2-1, with 7 bases aligning to TRBD1. The CDR3 is made up of 15 amino acids. Germline trimming cut 7 bases from V and 6 bases from J; bases unmatched to any gene: 12. Germline CDR1 is MNHEY and CDR2 is SVGAGI. The CDR3: CASTFGDSLSNEQFF. In DNA, the CDR3 is TGTGCCAGCACCTTTGGGGACAGCCTAAGCAATGAGCAGTTCTTC.

J is TRBJ2-1 and V is TRBV5-6; the D gene is possibly TRBD2 (6 bases). Germline CDR1 SGHDT, CDR2 YYEEEE. V gave up 1 base and J gave up 10 bases, with 18 bases separating them. This CDR3 has 15 residues. The CDR3 loop reads CASSLMGLQGGEQFF. The CDR3 DNA reads as TGTGCCAGCAGCTTGATGGGACTCCAAGGAGGCGAGCAGTTCTTC.

This clonotype has a count of ten or more. The chain couples TRBV11-2 to TRBJ2-7; 9 nucleotides agree with TRBD1. Germline CDR1 is SGHAT and CDR2 is FQNNGV. Trimming cost V 2 bases and J 2 bases; bases outside gene matches: 10. The CDR3 is made up of 17 amino acids. The CDR3 loop reads CASSLTLSRDRAYEQYF. Here the CDR3 DNA reads TGTGCCAGCAGCTTAACTCTGAGTAGGGACAGGGCCTACGAGCAGTACTTC.

The table lists this clonotype with many counts. The V call is TRBV7-2, the J call TRBJ2-2, with D possibly TRBD2 on 6 matching bases. The CDR3 totals 16 residues. Per germline, CDR1 SGHTA and CDR2 FQGNSA. Trimming shortened V by 0 bases and J by 4 bases, and 12 bases separated the two germline ends. The chain's CDR3 is CASSLASRGITGELFF. The CDR3 DNA sequence: TGTGCCAGCAGCTTAGCTTCCCGGGGGATCACCGGGGAGCTGTTTTTT.

This clonotype was counted a single time. The germline gene is not matched at one end of the junction; a read error may be the cause. The rearrangement links TRBV7-2 to TRBJ2-3; 10 bases align to TRBD2. Per germline, CDR1 SGHTA and CDR2 FQGNSA. The CDR3 has 17 residues. The CDR3: CASSRPLAGGFTDKQYF. In DNA, the CDR3 is TGTGCCAGCAGCCGCCCTTTAGCGGGAGGTTTCACAGATAAGCAGTATTTT.

V and J are TRBV20-1 and TRBJ2-2; 7 bases match TRBD1. CDR1 and CDR2 from the germline V gene are DFQATT and SNEGSKA (reference sequence). Trimming took 5 bases from V and 5 from J; bases not matched to a gene: 2. CDR3 size: 12 residues. The CDR3 nucleotides are TGCAGTGCTTCAGGGGGTACCGGGGAGCTGTTTTTT. Protein sequence: CSASGGTGELFF.

This clonotype was detected ten times or more. J is TRBJ1-6 and V is TRBV7-9, with D hard to call. CDR3 size: 13 residues. V lost 5 bases and J 7 bases, leaving 9 bases between the germline ends. Germline CDR1 SEHNR, CDR2 FQNEAQ (reference sequence). The DNA of the CDR3 is TGTGCCAGCAGCCCGGGATGGAATTCACCCCTCCACTTT. Translated: CASSPGWNSPLHF.

This clonotype showed up many times. The rearrangement uses TRBV7-2 and TRBJ2-1, with TRBD2 matching over 11 bases. Losses at the gene ends were 4 bases for V and 6 bases for J; bases not matched to a gene: 8. The CDR3 runs 16 residues. Germline V gives CDR1 SGHTA, CDR2 FQGNSA. The CDR3 region is CASSWTSGSYLNEQFF. The DNA of the CDR3 is TGTGCCAGCAGCTGGACTAGCGGGTCGTACCTCAATGAGCAGTTCTTC.

This clonotype was picked up many times. This chain joins TRBV5-1 and TRBJ2-3, with 7 bases identical to TRBD1. The germline CDR1 and CDR2 sequences are SGHRS and YFSETQ. With 9 bases clipped from V and 8 bases from J, the junction kept 6 bases outside the gene matches. The CDR3 sequence is 11 residues long. The CDR3 is CATKGARTQYF. CDR3 bases: TGCGCCACTAAGGGGGCGCGTACGCAGTATTTT.

This clonotype has a count of ten or more. The J gene is TRBJ2-3, the V gene TRBV6-2 or TRBV6-3; TRBD2 is a possible D gene (5 bases). This CDR3 contains 14 residues. Germline V CDR1 and CDR2: MNHEY, SVGEGT. Trimming removed 6 bases from V and 5 bases from J, with 15 bases in between. The CDR3 DNA is TGTGCCAGCAGCAGCGGTAACTCGATAGATACGCAGTATTTT. It encodes CASSSGNSIDTQYF.

In the case of this clonotype: Mismatch with germline at one junction end may stem from a read error. The gene calls are TRBV30 and TRBJ1-2; TRBD1 agrees at 11 bases. There are 14 residues in the CDR3. The germline gives CDR1 GTSNPN, CDR2 SVGIG (reference sequence). CDR3 sequence (DNA): TGTGCCTGGAGTCTGGGACAGGGGGTCTATGGCGACACCTTC. Translating gives CAWSLGQGVYGDTF.

There are many counts of this clonotype. V and J are TRBV11-2 and TRBJ2-4; D perhaps matches TRBD2 (6 bases). The CDR3 sequence is 14 residues long. V gave up 3 bases and J gave up 3 bases, with 9 bases separating them. From germline, CDR1 is SGHAT and CDR2 FQNNGV. The CDR3 DNA sequence: TGTGCCAGCAGCTTTAGCGGACTCAAAAACATTCAGTACTTC. Translation: CASSFSGLKNIQYF.